This TCR beta chain came from a study of spatial heterogeneity in lung cancer. This clonotype occurred many times. Each molecule of TCR cDNA was tagged with one unique molecular identifier. TCRdb re-analysed the 5' RACE reads in MiXCR, keeping a single row per CDR3 protein. The table has more than 9,000 distinct CDR3 sequences, approximately 6.2% seen once. CDR1 and CDR2 (germline): ENHRY, SYGVKD. The CDR3 runs to 15 residues. V lost 3 bases, J lost 5 bases, and 16 bases lay in between. The time point is: sample taken at primary tumor resection. The authors sequenced whole RNA from tumor, nontumor lung or frozen PBMC without sorting.

Sequences were derived from normal lung tissue next to the tumor, sampled at surgery. The receptor's source is a male donor with early-stage non-small cell lung cancer. J is TRBJ1-2 and V is TRBV10-3; D gene ambiguous. This CDR3 is CAISEGLIGRYGYTF. The CDR3 nucleotides are TGTGCCATCAGTGAAGGTCTAATAGGGCGGTATGGCTACACCTTC.